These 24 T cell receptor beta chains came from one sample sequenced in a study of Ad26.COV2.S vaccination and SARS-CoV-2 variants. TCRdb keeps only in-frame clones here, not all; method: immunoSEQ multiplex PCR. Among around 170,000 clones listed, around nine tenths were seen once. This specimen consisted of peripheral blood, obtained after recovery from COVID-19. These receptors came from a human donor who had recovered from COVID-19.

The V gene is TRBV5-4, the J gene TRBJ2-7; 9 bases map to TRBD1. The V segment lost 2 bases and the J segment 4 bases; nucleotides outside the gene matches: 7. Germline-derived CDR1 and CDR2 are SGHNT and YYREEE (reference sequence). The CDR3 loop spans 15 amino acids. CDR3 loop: CASSFPGQGAYEQYF. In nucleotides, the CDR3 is TGTGCCAGCAGCTTCCCGGGACAGGGTGCGTACGAGCAGTACTTC.

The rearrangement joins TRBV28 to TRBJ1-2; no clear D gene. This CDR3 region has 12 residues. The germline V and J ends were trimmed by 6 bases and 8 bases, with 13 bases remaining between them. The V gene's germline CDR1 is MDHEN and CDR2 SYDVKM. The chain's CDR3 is CASSWQVEGYTF. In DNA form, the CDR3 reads TGTGCCAGCAGCTGGCAGGTGGAGGGCTACACCTTC.

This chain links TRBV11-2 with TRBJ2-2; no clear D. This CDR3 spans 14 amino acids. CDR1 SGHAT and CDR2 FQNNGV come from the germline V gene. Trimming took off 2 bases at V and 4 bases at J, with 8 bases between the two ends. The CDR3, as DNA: TGTGCCAGCAGCTTAACAATGGGCACCGGGGAGCTGTTTTTT. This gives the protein CASSLTMGTGELFF.

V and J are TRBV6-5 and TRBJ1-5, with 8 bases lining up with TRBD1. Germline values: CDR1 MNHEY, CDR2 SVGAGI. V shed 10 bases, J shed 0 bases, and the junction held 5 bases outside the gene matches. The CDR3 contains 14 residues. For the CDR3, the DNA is TGTGCCACCGCGACAGGGGATAGCAATCAGCCCCAGCATTTT. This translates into CATATGDSNQPQHF.

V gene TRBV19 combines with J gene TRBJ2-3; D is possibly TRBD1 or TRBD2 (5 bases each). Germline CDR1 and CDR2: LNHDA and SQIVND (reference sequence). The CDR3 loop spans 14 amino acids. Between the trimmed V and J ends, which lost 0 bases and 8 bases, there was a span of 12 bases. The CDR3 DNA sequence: TGTGCCAGTAGTATAGAGGGGACGAGGGGTACGCAGTATTTT. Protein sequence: CASSIEGTRGTQYF.

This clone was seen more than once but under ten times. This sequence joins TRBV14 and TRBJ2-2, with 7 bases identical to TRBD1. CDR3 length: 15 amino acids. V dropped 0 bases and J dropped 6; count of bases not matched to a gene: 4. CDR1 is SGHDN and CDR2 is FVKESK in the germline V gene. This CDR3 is CASSQDFQGAGELFF. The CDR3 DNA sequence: TGTGCCAGCAGCCAAGATTTCCAGGGGGCCGGGGAGCTGTTTTTT.

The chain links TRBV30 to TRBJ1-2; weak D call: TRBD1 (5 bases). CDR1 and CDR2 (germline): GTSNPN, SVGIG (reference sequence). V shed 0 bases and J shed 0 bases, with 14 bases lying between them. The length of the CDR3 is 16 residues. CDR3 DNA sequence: TGTGCCTGGAGTGTTTATTGGGGCCAAGCTAACTATGGCTACACCTTC. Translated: CAWSVYWGQANYGYTF. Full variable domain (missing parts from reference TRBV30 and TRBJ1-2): SQTIHQWPATLVQPVGSPLSLECTVEGTSNPNLYWYRQAAGRGLQLLFYSVGIGQISSEVPQNLSASRPQDRQFILSSKKLLLSDSGFYLCAWSVYWGQANYGYTFGSGTRLTVV.

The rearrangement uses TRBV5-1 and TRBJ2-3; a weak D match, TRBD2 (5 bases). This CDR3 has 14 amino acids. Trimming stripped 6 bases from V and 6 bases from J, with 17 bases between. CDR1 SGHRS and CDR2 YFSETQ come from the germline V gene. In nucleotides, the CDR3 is TGCGCCAGCAAGCTGGTCCTTTCGGGGGATACGCAGTATTTT. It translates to CASKLVLSGDTQYF.

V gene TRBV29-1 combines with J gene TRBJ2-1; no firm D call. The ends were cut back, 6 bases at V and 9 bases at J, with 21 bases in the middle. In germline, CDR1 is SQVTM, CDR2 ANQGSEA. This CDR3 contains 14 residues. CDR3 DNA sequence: TGCAGCGTCGAGACCCTTAGCATCCGAGCTGAGCAGTTCTTC. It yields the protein CSVETLSIRAEQFF.

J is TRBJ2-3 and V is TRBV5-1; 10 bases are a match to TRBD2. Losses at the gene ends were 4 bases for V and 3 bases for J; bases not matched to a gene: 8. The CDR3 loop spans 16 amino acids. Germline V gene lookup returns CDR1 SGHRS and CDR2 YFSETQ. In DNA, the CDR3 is TGCGCCAGCAGCGCCCCTAGCGGGGGTGGGACAGATACGCAGTATTTT. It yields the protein CASSAPSGGGTDTQYF.

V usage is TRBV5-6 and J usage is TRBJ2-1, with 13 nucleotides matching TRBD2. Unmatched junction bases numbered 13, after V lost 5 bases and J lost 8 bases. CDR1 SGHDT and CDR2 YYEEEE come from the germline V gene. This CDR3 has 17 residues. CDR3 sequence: CASSHKPGLAGVYEQFF. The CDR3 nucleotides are TGTGCCAGCAGTCATAAACCCGGACTAGCGGGAGTTTATGAGCAGTTCTTC.

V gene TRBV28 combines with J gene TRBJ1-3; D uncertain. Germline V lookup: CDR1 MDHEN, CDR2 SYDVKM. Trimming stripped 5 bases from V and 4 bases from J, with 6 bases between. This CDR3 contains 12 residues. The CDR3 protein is CASSRTGNTIYF. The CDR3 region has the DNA TGTGCCAGCAGTAGGACCGGAAACACCATATATTTT.

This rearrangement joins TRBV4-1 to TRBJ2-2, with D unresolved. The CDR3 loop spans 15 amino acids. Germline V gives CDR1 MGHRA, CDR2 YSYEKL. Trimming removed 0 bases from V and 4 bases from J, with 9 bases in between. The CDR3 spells CASSQESWPTGELFF. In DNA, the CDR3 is TGCGCCAGCAGCCAAGAATCTTGGCCCACCGGGGAGCTGTTTTTT.

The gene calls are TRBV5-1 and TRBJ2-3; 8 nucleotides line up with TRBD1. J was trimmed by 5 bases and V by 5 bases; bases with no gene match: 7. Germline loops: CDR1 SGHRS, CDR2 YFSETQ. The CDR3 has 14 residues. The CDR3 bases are TGCGCCAGCAGGACAGGGGCCTCGGGAGATACGCAGTATTTT. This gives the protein CASRTGASGDTQYF. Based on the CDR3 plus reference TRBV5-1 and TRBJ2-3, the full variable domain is KAGVTQTPRYLIKTRGQQVTLSCSPISGHRSVSWYQQTPGQGLQFLFEYFSETQRNKGNFPGRFSGRQFSNSRSEMNVSTLELGDSALYLCASRTGASGDTQYFGPGTRLTVL.

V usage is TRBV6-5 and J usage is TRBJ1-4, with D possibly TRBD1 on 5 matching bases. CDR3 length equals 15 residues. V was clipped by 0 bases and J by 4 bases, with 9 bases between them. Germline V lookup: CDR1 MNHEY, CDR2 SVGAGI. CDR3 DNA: TGTGCCAGCAGTTACTCGGGAGGGGATAATGAAAAACTGTTTTTT. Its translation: CASSYSGGDNEKLFF.

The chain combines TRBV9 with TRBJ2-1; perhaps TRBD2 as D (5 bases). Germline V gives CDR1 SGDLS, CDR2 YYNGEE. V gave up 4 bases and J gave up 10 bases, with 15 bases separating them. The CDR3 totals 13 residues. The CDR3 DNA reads TGTGCCAGCAGCCTTCAATGGAGCGGCGAGCAGTTCTTC. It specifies CASSLQWSGEQFF.

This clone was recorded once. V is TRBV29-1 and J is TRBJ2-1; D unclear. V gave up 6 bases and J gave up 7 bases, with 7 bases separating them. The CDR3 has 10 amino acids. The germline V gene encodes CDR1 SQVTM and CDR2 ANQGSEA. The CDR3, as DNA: TGCAGCGTCGCTAGGAATGAGCAGTTCTTC. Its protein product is CSVARNEQFF.

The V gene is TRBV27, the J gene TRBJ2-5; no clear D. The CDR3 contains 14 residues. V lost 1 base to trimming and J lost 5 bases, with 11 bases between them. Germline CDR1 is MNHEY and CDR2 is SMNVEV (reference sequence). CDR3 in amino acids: CASSLFGIGETQYF. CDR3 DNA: TGTGCCAGCAGTTTATTTGGCATAGGGGAGACCCAGTACTTC.

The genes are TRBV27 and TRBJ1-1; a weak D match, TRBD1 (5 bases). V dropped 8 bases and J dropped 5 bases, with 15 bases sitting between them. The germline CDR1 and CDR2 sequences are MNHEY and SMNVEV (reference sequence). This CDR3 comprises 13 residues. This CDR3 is CASLGQGGTEAFF. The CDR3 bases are TGTGCCAGCTTAGGGCAGGGAGGGACTGAAGCTTTCTTT.

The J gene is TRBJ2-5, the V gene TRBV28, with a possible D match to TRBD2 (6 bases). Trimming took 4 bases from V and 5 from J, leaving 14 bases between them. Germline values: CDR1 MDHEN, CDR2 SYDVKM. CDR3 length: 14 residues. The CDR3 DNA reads TGTGCCAGCAGTTCAATAGGGGCGGGGGAGACCCAGTACTTC. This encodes CASSSIGAGETQYF.

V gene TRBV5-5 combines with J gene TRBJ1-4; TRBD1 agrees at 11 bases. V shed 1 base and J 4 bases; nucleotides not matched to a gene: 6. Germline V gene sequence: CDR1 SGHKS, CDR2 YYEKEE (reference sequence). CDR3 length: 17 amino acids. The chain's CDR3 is CASSLTGTGGYNEKLFF. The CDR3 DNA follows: TGTGCCAGCAGCTTGACCGGGACAGGGGGATATAATGAAAAACTGTTTTTT.

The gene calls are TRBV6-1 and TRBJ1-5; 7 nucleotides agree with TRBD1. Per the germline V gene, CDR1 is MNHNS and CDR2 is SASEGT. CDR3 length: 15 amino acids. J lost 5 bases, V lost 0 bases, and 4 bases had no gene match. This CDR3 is CASSEALTGHQPQHF. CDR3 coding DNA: TGTGCCAGCAGTGAAGCATTGACAGGGCATCAGCCCCAGCATTTT.

In DNA, the CDR3 is TGCGCCAGCAGTGAGCGAAGCCTCTATGGCTACACCTTC. Amino acid sequence: CASSERSLYGYTF. The chain couples TRBV5-1 to TRBJ1-2, with D uncertain. CDR3 length equals 13 residues. CDR1 SGHRS and CDR2 YFSETQ come from the germline V gene. V shed 5 bases and J shed 4 bases, with 12 bases lying between them.

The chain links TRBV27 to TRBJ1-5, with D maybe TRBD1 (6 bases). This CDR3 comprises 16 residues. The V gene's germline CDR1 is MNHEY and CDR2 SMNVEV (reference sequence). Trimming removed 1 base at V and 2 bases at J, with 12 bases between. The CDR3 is CASSLYWGLGNQPQHF. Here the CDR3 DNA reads TGTGCCAGCAGTTTATATTGGGGGCTAGGCAATCAGCCCCAGCATTTT.